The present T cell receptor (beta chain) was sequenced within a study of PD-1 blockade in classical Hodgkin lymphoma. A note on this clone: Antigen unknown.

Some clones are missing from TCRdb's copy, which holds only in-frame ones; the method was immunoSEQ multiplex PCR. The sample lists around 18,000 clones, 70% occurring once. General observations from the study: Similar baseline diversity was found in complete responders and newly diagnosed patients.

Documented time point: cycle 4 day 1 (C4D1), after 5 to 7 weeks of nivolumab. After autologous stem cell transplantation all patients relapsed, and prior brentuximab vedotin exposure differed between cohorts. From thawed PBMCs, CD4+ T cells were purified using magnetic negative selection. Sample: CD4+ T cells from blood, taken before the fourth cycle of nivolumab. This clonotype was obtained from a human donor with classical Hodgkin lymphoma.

Written as DNA, the CDR3 is TGTGCCAGCAGTTACTCGGGAGGGGCTAGCACTGAAGCTTTCTTT. Its protein is CASSYSGGASTEAFF. The genes are TRBV6-5 and TRBJ1-1; possible D gene TRBD1, 5 bases. V lost 0 bases and J 4 bases, leaving 12 bases between the germline ends. The germline gives CDR1 MNHEY, CDR2 SVGAGI. This CDR3 comprises 15 residues.